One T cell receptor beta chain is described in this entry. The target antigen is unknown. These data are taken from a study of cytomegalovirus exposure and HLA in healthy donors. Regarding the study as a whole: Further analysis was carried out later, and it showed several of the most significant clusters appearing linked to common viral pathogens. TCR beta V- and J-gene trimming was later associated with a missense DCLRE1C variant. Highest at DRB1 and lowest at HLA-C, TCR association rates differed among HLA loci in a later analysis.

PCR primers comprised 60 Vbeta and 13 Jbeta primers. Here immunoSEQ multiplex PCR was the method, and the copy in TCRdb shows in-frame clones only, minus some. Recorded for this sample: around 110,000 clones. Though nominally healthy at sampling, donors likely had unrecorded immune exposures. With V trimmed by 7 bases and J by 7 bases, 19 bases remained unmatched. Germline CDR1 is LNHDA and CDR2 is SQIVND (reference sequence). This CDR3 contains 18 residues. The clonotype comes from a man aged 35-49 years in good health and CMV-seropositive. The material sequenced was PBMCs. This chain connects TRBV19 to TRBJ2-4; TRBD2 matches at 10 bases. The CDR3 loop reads CASTSRGLAGGRLNIQYF. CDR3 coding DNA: TGTGCCAGTACCTCCAGGGGTTTAGCGGGAGGCCGGTTGAACATTCAGTACTTC.